These T cell receptor beta chains were read from a single sample in a study of response to subunit inactivated influenza vaccine. TCRdb reanalysed the RT-PCR reads using MiXCR and keeps one entry per CDR3 protein. The sample contains some 850,000 distinct CDR3 sequences, approximately 17% of which appear only once. This material consisted of PBMCs from blood, taken 5 days after vaccination. The receptors were gathered from a man in his fifties who received an inactivated influenza vaccine. Each CDR3 is given without its conserved first and last residue. Fields, in order: J gene, V gene, D gene, CDR3 protein. A D gene is named only where the DNA matches it firmly.

TRBJ1-6 TRBV7-2 TRBD1 ASSRDRGRNSPLH
TRBJ1-2 TRBV18 TRBD1 ASSPRRDSAPYGYT
TRBJ2-7 TRBV6-2/TRBV6-3 . ASSYQPAGEQY
TRBJ2-5 TRBV2 TRBD1 ASSKDRAMTQY
TRBJ2-1 TRBV4-3 . ASSPIPISYNEQF
TRBJ2-1 TRBV11-2 TRBD2 ASSLNRLSGTFGEQF
TRBJ2-3 TRBV5-1 . ASRTGTNTDTQY
TRBJ2-7 TRBV5-1 TRBD2 ASSHGLAGVNEQY
TRBJ1-4 TRBV28 . VSGPTNEKLF
TRBJ2-6 TRBV7-2 TRBD2 ASSPPSGRFGANVLT
TRBJ2-3 TRBV7-8 TRBD2 ASSNYRLAGGLGDTQY
TRBJ2-5 TRBV11-2 TRBD2 ASSLRYSGGPLPD
TRBJ1-6 TRBV25-1 . ASSGDDVGSPLH
TRBJ2-3 TRBV29-1 TRBD2 SVEETSGVTDTQY
TRBJ2-3 TRBV20-1 TRBD2 SARDWTSGSPTDTQY
TRBJ2-7 TRBV4-3 . ASSSRATGSYEQY
TRBJ1-4 TRBV5-1 . ASSFGGRSEKLF
TRBJ2-1 TRBV29-1 . SETTGTRGDEQF
TRBJ1-5 TRBV12-3/TRBV12-4 . ASREGPYQPQH
TRBJ2-7 TRBV20-1 TRBD2 SARDLGRRPSYEQY
TRBJ1-4 TRBV9 . ASSARDRPTTNEKLF
TRBJ1-3 TRBV6-5 . ASSFAYSGNTIY
TRBJ1-5 TRBV6-2/TRBV6-3 . ASSPSGLQPQH
TRBJ2-3 TRBV29-1 . SVEDRADTQY
TRBJ1-2 TRBV21-1 . ASSKKVGRSIRLYGYT
TRBJ1-1 TRBV29-1 . SVRTDMNTEAF
TRBJ1-2 TRBV2 TRBD1 ASRPGQGVSGGYT
TRBJ2-7 TRBV7-2 . ASSLYGWENEQY
TRBJ2-1 TRBV3-1 . ASSPRTSFSSYNEQF
TRBJ1-1 TRBV29-1 TRBD1 SVARTGGGTEAF
TRBJ2-2 TRBV4-2 . ASSQGHAQDGELF
TRBJ2-2 TRBV12-3/TRBV12-4 TRBD2 ASSFRQGLAGGAGELF
TRBJ1-6 TRBV7-2 TRBD1 ASRDHGQGYNSPLH
TRBJ2-7 TRBV3-1 . ASSQVTSVAEQY
TRBJ2-1 TRBV5-1 TRBD1 ASSSGQGNNEQF
TRBJ2-3 TRBV7-9 . ASSSRRIYTDTQY
TRBJ2-1 TRBV5-1 . ACSSGAGEQF
TRBJ2-7 TRBV4-3 . ASSQDISFQYEQY
TRBJ1-1 TRBV7-9 . ASSLHEGNTEAF
TRBJ2-1 TRBV29-1 . SVQVVEQF
TRBJ2-2 TRBV4-2 . ASSQDRIAAGELF
TRBJ2-2 TRBV4-2 . ASSQDANRGWFTGELF
TRBJ2-5 TRBV20-1 TRBD2 SAPTSGSLGETQY
TRBJ2-1 TRBV24-1 . ATSLWGSSYNEQF
TRBJ1-5 TRBV20-1 . SARPYRVVGNQPQH
TRBJ1-3 TRBV14 . ASQTGGFSGNTIY
TRBJ2-7 TRBV20-1 TRBD2 SARDSGTSDYEQY
TRBJ2-2 TRBV9 TRBD1 ASSVDRDRGHTGELF
TRBJ2-1 TRBV20-1 TRBD2 SARKAGIFYNEQF